These 2 T cell receptor beta chains came from one sample sequenced in a study of cytotoxic CD8 clonotypes in ibrutinib-treated CLL. Sequencing was performed with immunoSEQ multiplex PCR; in TCRdb, only in-frame clones are kept and a portion is missing. Of 150,000 or so clones listed, more than 80% were seen once; the top ten hold roughly 4.5%. The sample in question was PBMCs, obtained after 24 months of ibrutinib treatment. These TCRs come from a human donor with chronic lymphocytic leukemia.

CDR3 region: CSASDMYEQYF. DNA of the CDR3: TGCAGTGCTAGCGATATGTACGAGCAGTACTTC. The rearrangement uses TRBV20-1 and TRBJ2-7; no firm D call. CDR1 is DFQATT and CDR2 is SNEGSKA in the germline V gene (reference sequence). The CDR3 runs to 11 residues. V shed 3 bases and J shed 4 bases, with 7 bases lying between them.

V usage is TRBV7-2 and J usage is TRBJ2-3; either TRBD1 or TRBD2 may fit D (6 bases each). The V gene lost 1 base and the J gene lost 4 bases, with 15 bases spanning the gap. The CDR3 contains 16 residues. From germline, CDR1 is SGHTA and CDR2 FQGNSA. The CDR3 loop is CASSLGWAGQADTQYF. For the CDR3, the DNA is TGTGCCAGCAGCTTAGGTTGGGCGGGACAAGCAGATACGCAGTATTTT. The full variable domain, its missing parts supplied by reference TRBV7-2 and TRBJ2-3, is GAGVSQSPSNKVTEKGKDVELRCDPISGHTALYWYRQSLGQGLEFLIYFQGNSAPDKSGLPSDRFSAERTGGSVSTLTIQRTQQEDSAVYLCASSLGWAGQADTQYFGPGTRLTVL.